This T cell receptor (beta chain) was captured in a study of T cells in localized non-small cell lung cancer. Sequenced by immunoSEQ multiplex PCR; TCRdb stores in-frame clones only, minus some. The sample holds approximately 15,000 clones, nearly 90% seen once. The CDR3 has 14 amino acids. Between the trimmed V and J ends, which lost 3 bases and 8 bases, there was a span of 16 bases. Germline lookup yields CDR1 SEHNR and CDR2 FQNEAQ (reference sequence). Points on this clone: Its target is unknown.

Findings and caveats of the study: It was uninvolved adjacent lung that showed the highest T cell clonality, exceeding tumor. Only one tumor region went through sequencing, so heterogeneity may still be there. Patients showing higher blood T cell density tended to see longer overall survival. When the top 100 tumor clones were examined, a median 57 of them also appeared in the adjacent lung, which was paired and uninvolved.

This material consisted of peripheral blood mononuclear cells, taken before any cancer treatment. The genes are TRBV7-9 and TRBJ1-1, with D possibly being TRBD1 (5 bases). This receptor was identified in a woman aged 35-70 years with stage III lung adenocarcinoma. The CDR3 DNA reads TGTGCCAGCAGCTTTAGAAGGCCGCCAGGGGAAGCTTTCTTT. Its translation: CASSFRRPPGEAFF.